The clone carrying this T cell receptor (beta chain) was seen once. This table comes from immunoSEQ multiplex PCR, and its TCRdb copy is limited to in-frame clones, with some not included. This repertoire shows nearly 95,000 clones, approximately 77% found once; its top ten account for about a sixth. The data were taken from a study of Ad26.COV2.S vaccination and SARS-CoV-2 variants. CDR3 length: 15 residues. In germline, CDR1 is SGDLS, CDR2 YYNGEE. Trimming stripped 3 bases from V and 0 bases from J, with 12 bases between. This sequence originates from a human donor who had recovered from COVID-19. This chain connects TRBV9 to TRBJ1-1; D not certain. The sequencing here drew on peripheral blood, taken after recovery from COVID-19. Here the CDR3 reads CASSASSTLNTEAFF. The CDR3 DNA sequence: TGTGCCAGCAGCGCAAGCTCGACCTTGAACACTGAAGCTTTCTTT.